This T cell receptor (beta chain) was sequenced during a study of blood T cell repertoires in COVID-19. The overall study: Acute and convalescent COVID-19 samples came from the United States, Italy and Spain. The cDNA or gDNA used as material had been derived from T cells, B-cell-depleted T cells, or PBMCs.

J was trimmed by 7 bases and V by 5 bases; bases with no gene match: 6. Germline V CDR1 and CDR2: MNHEY, SVGEGT. The CDR3 is 13 amino acids. Per the study methods: Amplification of reference gene primers was used by the study to estimate nucleated cell counts. Sequencing was performed with immunoSEQ multiplex PCR; in TCRdb, only in-frame clones are kept and a portion is missing. V, J and clone size were drawn from that table, and D and trimming were deduced from the DNA. The repertoire holds tens of thousands of clones, with approximately 86% as singletons. The source material was peripheral blood. This chain connects TRBV6-2 or TRBV6-3 to TRBJ1-2; TRBD1 matches 8 bases. The clonotype was recovered from a man in his sixties with acute or convalescent COVID-19. The CDR3 DNA reads as TGTGCCAGCAGTCTCCAGGGGGCGCGTGGCTACACCTTC. Its protein product is CASSLQGARGYTF.